This TCR beta chain was captured in a study of CD8 T cells in Susac syndrome (dated by TCRdb to between 2018 and 2021). Regarding the research as a whole: Of the Susac syndrome patients who were sequenced, over five had clinically active disease and about eight were in clinical remission. At blood withdrawal, Susac syndrome patients were therapy-naive, treated with corticosteroids (with IVIg additionally given to some), or treated with IVIg alone. The study used repertoire sequencing to test whether antigen drove CD8+ T cell activation and differentiation in Susac syndrome.

This clonotype was counted only a few times. Its antigen is not yet known. Base qualities are not provided; no much larger clone lies one nucleotide away. High-throughput TCR beta sequencing profiled peripheral blood CD8+ and CD4+ T cells from healthy donors, Susac syndrome patients and multiple sclerosis patients. The Susac syndrome patients fulfilled recently defined diagnostic criteria for either definite or probable disease. Bulk CD8+ and CD4+ T cells were purified by magnetic negative isolation, while CD8+ TEMRA cells were enriched using FACS. Blood was drawn into EDTA tubes, processed within 24 hours, and PBMCs were isolated by density gradient centrifugation. PBMCs intended for TCR sequencing were cryopreserved in liquid nitrogen and were subsequently thawed in a 37 degrees C water bath. The sorted or isolated CD4+, CD8+ and CD8+ TEMRA cells reached a purity of at least 90%. Between the V and J ends, shortened by 5 bases and 0 bases respectively, the junction contains 14 bases. Counted from cysteine to phenylalanine, this CDR3 has 15 amino acids. The read is trimmed to its CDR3 DNA, 45 bases read in frame from base 1. CDR1 SGHAT and CDR2 FQNNGV are derived from the germline V gene.

RNA was extracted using the RNeasy kit, and about 0.45 to 1 ug of the RNA was reverse transcribed with random hexamers. TCR beta CDR3 regions were amplified with the immunoSEQ multiplex PCR assay covering 54 Vbeta and 13 Jbeta segments. Bias from PCR amplification was corrected by using a synthetic template baseline for primer optimization and for computational correction. The authors' analysis ran thus. Reads were annotated to V, D and J genes per IMGT and analyzed with immunoSEQ Analyzer, keeping only productive sequences. To calculate clonality, Shannon entropy was normalized by log2 of the number of productive unique sequences and then subtracted from one. For each patient and control, public and private clones were evaluated within the 100 most prevalent clones. Susac-specific clones were defined as absent from healthy and MS cohorts, roughly 1,100 published viral clones and other ImmuneACCESS disease sequences. TCRdb reprocessed the public reads (quality trimming at Q25 with fastp, clone calling with MiXCR) and kept in-frame beta chains. When rows share a CDR3 protein, they turn into one entry using the most common DNA and genes. The V and J calls come from TCRdb's annotation, not from the publication. For this sample there are roughly 200,000 distinct CDR3 sequences; around 90% appear just once. Roughly 0.087% of the sample lies in the top ten.

Summary of the overall study and its limitations: In the CD4+ T cell repertoire of Susac syndrome patients, clonal expansion was not detected. The study acknowledged that relatively few individuals were included in the TCR sequencing and HLA analysis.

The clonotype originates from a human donor with Susac syndrome. Sample: CD4+ T cells from PBMCs. The sequence links TRBV11-2 to TRBJ2-7; TRBD2 is a weak D gene call, 5 bases matching. The CDR3 protein is CASSARGQTSYEQYF. The DNA sequence follows: TGTGCCAGCAGCGCCCGAGGGCAGACCTCCTACGAGCAGTACTTC.